This T cell receptor beta chain was profiled in a study of metastatic and nonmetastatic thyroid tumors. TCRdb used MiXCR to call clones anew from the PCR reads. This table has around 30,000 clones, approximately 16% appearing once. This clone appeared many times. This CDR3 comprises 17 residues. Germline V lookup: CDR1 KGHDR, CDR2 SFDVKD. Trimming at V came to 3 bases and at J to 0 bases, leaving 1 base not matched to a gene. All patients were treatment-naive before thyroid surgery. This TCR came from a male donor with papillary thyroid cancer or a benign thyroid nodule (not recorded which). Some clones in this sample may be carry-over from other donors' samples. The chain is built from TRBV24-1 and TRBJ2-3; TRBD2 matches at 14 bases. Specimen: blood. The CDR3 DNA reads TGTGCCACCAGTGATGGACTAGCGGGAGGAAGCACAGATACGCAGTATTTT. It encodes CATSDGLAGGSTDTQYF.